What follows are 5 T cell receptor beta chains derived from one specimen sequenced in a study of human T cells and chemical hapten exposure. From the RACE reads, TCRdb called clonotypes with MiXCR, one entry per CDR3 protein. The top ten hold around 1.7% of the sample, which has fewer than 100,000 distinct CDR3 sequences, 8.6% seen once. Time point reported: healthy volunteer bleed at 6 weeks. The authors extracted total RNA from unfractionated whole blood. Sequencing was performed on whole blood. These receptors were collected from a female donor in good health. Some clones in this sample may be carry-over from other donors' samples.

The CDR3 here is CASSVAGGQETQYF. For the CDR3, the DNA is TGCGCCAGCAGCGTCGCGGGGGGACAAGAGACCCAGTACTTC. The chain is built from TRBV5-1 and TRBJ2-5, with 8 bases aligning to TRBD2. The CDR3 length is 14 residues. The V and J ends lost 4 bases and 2 bases, in that order; junction bases with no gene match: 4. The V gene's germline CDR1 is SGHRS and CDR2 YFSETQ.

This clonotype was detected ten times or more. The chain is built from TRBV12-3 or TRBV12-4 and TRBJ2-4; 7 bases fit TRBD2. Trimming took 0 bases from V and 0 from J; bases not matched to a gene: 14. This CDR3 contains 20 residues. Written as DNA, the CDR3 is TGTGCCAGCAGTTTAGCTAATTATAGGGAGGGGAAAGGAGCCAAAAACATTCAGTACTTC. This encodes CASSLANYREGKGAKNIQYF.

This clonotype was observed at least ten times. The chain couples TRBV14 to TRBJ1-2; D call uncertain. The CDR3 is 14 amino acids. Germline CDR1 is SGHDN and CDR2 is FVKESK. V lost 4 bases to trimming and J lost 7 bases, with 16 bases between them. In nucleotides, the CDR3 is TGTGCCAGCAGCCTAGAAGTGGCGATGAGTGGCTACACCTTC. It specifies CASSLEVAMSGYTF.

The chain combines TRBV7-9 with TRBJ2-7; no clear D gene. The CDR3 extends over 14 amino acids. Germline CDR1 reads SEHNR; CDR2 reads FQNEAQ (reference sequence). V lost 0 bases to trimming and J lost 3 bases, with 9 bases between them. The CDR3 bases are TGTGCCAGCAGCTTAGCAGGATACTACTACGAGCAGTACTTC. Translation: CASSLAGYYYEQYF.

Ten or more counts support this clonotype. This chain joins TRBV25-1 and TRBJ2-2; no reliable D call. Between the trimmed V and J ends, which lost 3 bases and 7 bases, there was a span of 12 bases. CDR1 MGHDK and CDR2 SYGVNS come from the germline V gene. This CDR3 spans 14 amino acids. The CDR3 region is CASSDPTEVGELFF. The DNA for the CDR3 is TGTGCCAGCAGTGACCCCACAGAAGTCGGGGAGCTGTTTTTT.